This TCR beta chain originates from a study of blood T cell repertoires in COVID-19. Study in general: Acute and convalescent COVID-19 samples came from the United States, Italy and Spain. T cells, B-cell-depleted T cells, or PBMCs provided the cDNA or gDNA that served as material.

Authors' processing steps: Amplification from reference gene primers served as the basis for estimated nucleated cell counts. Repertoires were generated with immunoSEQ multiplex PCR, while TCRdb's copy carries only in-frame clones and drops some. V and J calls and clone size follow that table, whereas D and trimming were derived from the DNA. The sample yields roughly 250,000 clones, almost 85% seen once. This CDR3 has 17 amino acids. The V end lost 0 bases, the J end lost 4 bases, and 16 bases lay between the germline ends. The germline V gene has CDR1 WNHNN and CDR2 SYGVQD (reference sequence). The chain recombines TRBV10-1 with TRBJ2-1; tentative D call: TRBD1 (6 bases). Sequencing used peripheral blood. The sequence derives from a man aged 45-65 years with acute or convalescent COVID-19. The CDR3 DNA follows: TGCGCCAGCAGTGAGTCGATATGGACAACAGGGTACAATGAGCAGTTCTTC. Its protein product is CASSESIWTTGYNEQFF.